The rows below give T cell receptor beta chains drawn from one sample of a study of T cell responses to AZD1222 COVID-19 vaccine. Profiling relied on immunoSEQ multiplex PCR, and the TCRdb table lists in-frame clones only, not all of them. The sample has some 130,000 clones, around 90% seen once. Sequences were derived from peripheral blood, sampled on day 0 of AZD1222 vaccination. These TCRs come from an adult in good health. CDR3s include the opening cysteine and the closing phenylalanine or tryptophan. A D gene is named only where the DNA matches it firmly. Clone size is given for some rows only: seen once, a few or many times, or a class if the clone is expanded.

j_call clone_size v_call d_call cdr3_nt cdr3_aa
TRBJ1-4 . TRBV10-1 . TGCGCCAGCAGTGAGTCGCGCGAAAAACTGTTTTTT CASSESREKLFF
TRBJ2-2 . TRBV15 TRBD2 TGTGCCACCAGCAGAGAACGATCTAGCGGGAGGGCCGGGGAGCTGTTTTTT CATSRERSSGRAGELFF
TRBJ2-7 once TRBV7-2 . TGTGCCAGCAGCTCATCGGCGGGGGCTCGGCTGTACGAGCAGTACTTC CASSSSAGARLYEQYF
TRBJ2-1 once TRBV4-1 TRBD2 TGCGCCAGCAGCCAAGTGGGACTAGCGCGAGATGAGCAGTTCTTC CASSQVGLARDEQFF
TRBJ1-5 . TRBV19 . TGTGCCAGTAGTATGGAAGATACCCGCAATCAGCCCCAGCATTTT CASSMEDTRNQPQHF
TRBJ2-2 few TRBV28 . TGTGCCAGCAGTTTAATACGGGGCGCCGGGGAGCTGTTTTTT CASSLIRGAGELFF
TRBJ1-4 once TRBV5-1 TRBD1 TGCGCCAGCAGCGGGACAGGGGGCTCCGTACGTGAAAAACTGTTTTTT CASSGTGGSVREKLFF
TRBJ1-2 medium-sized TRBV5-1 TRBD1 TGCGCCAGCAGCCCCGTCTCCCTTGTGACAGGGGGGCATGGCTACACCTTC CASSPVSLVTGGHGYTF
TRBJ2-3 . TRBV11-3 TRBD2 TGTGCCAGCAGCTCCCAAGCGGGAGTGACAGATACGCAGTATTTT CASSSQAGVTDTQYF
TRBJ2-7 . TRBV12-3/TRBV12-4 . TGTGCCAGCGCACGGGCCGCCTACGAGCAGTACTTC CASARAAYEQYF
TRBJ2-7 once TRBV7-2 TRBD2 TGTGCCAGCAGCTTTACTAGCGGGAACTACGAGCAGTACTTC CASSFTSGNYEQYF
TRBJ1-2 once TRBV7-9 TRBD1 TGTGCCAGCAGCCATGGGACAGATCCTAACTATGGCTACACCTTC CASSHGTDPNYGYTF
TRBJ2-1 . TRBV27 . TGTGCCAGCAGTTTATCAGTTATCTCCTACAATGAGCAGTTCTTC CASSLSVISYNEQFF
TRBJ2-1 . TRBV19 . TGTGCCAGTAGTAGGAGCAATGAGCAGTTCTTC CASSRSNEQFF
TRBJ2-1 . TRBV24-1 . TGTGCCACCAGTGATTTACCCGTAGCAGGGATTGGCTACAATGAGCAGTTCTTC CATSDLPVAGIGYNEQFF
TRBJ1-1 . TRBV7-8 . TGTGCCAGCACCCCACAGGACATTCTGGGCACTGAAGCTTTCTTT CASTPQDILGTEAFF